The 18 T cell receptor beta chains below were found in one sample sequenced in a study of shared clonotypes between healthy human individuals. Produced via immunoSEQ multiplex PCR; TCRdb's table is partial and in-frame only. The sample has around 700,000 clones; about 91% are singletons. Selected positively for CCR7 and CD45RO-negative, naive CD8 cells excluded terminally differentiated effector memory CD45RA+ cells. Sequenced: naive CD8+ T cells sorted from blood. The receptors shown here come from a man aged 25-45 years in good health.

V and J are TRBV6-1 and TRBJ2-7; D unresolved. V was pared by 8 bases and J by 1 base, with 15 bases between. CDR3 size: 14 residues. CDR1 MNHNS and CDR2 SASEGT come from the germline V gene. In nucleotides, the CDR3 is TGTGCCAGCGACCTTTTGGGTGCGTCCTACGAGCAGTACTTC. As protein: CASDLLGASYEQYF.

The CDR3 is CSVTGLAGEGEQFF. The DNA of the CDR3 is TGCAGCGTGACGGGACTAGCGGGAGAGGGAGAGCAGTTCTTC. The chain is built from TRBV29-1 and TRBJ2-1, with TRBD2 matching 14 bases. This CDR3 has 14 amino acids. Germline CDR1 and CDR2: SQVTM and ANQGSEA. Trimming at V came to 6 bases and at J to 10 bases, leaving 8 bases not matched to a gene.

V and J are TRBV27 and TRBJ1-2, with D tentatively TRBD1 (6 bases). This CDR3 contains 15 residues. From germline, CDR1 is MNHEY and CDR2 SMNVEV (reference sequence). V lost 5 bases and J 8 bases, leaving 21 bases between the germline ends. The CDR3 nucleotides are TGTGCCAGCAGTCCCACACAGGGCGGCGGAGTGGGCTACACCTTC. It translates to CASSPTQGGGVGYTF.

This rearrangement joins TRBV13 to TRBJ2-2; no clear D gene. The germline V and J ends were trimmed by 3 bases and 8 bases, with 10 bases remaining between them. This CDR3 has 13 amino acids. Germline CDR1 reads PRHDT; CDR2 reads FYEKMQ (reference sequence). CDR3 amino acids: CASSFLPSGELFF. CDR3 coding DNA: TGTGCCAGCAGCTTCCTCCCGTCGGGGGAGCTGTTTTTT.

The rearrangement links TRBV19 to TRBJ2-7; TRBD1 matches 10 bases. The CDR3 contains 13 residues. V trimming: 5 bases; J trimming: 9 bases; junction bases outside the gene matches: 7. Germline lookup yields CDR1 LNHDA and CDR2 SQIVND (reference sequence). The CDR3 nucleotides read TGTGCCAGTAGTTTACAGACAGGGGGCTGGCAGTACTTC. Residues: CASSLQTGGWQYF.

The rearrangement uses TRBV11-2 and TRBJ2-7; the D gene is possibly TRBD1 (6 bases). Germline CDR1 is SGHAT and CDR2 is FQNNGV. Trimming cost V 5 bases and J 4 bases, with 15 bases left between them. CDR3 length: 14 amino acids. Written as DNA, the CDR3 is TGTGCCAGCAGCCCGGTGGCAGGGGCATACGAGCAGTACTTC. Amino acid sequence: CASSPVAGAYEQYF.

CDR3 nucleotide sequence: TGCGCCAGCAGCCAGGGACTAGCGGATAGCACAGATACGCAGTATTTT. Translated, it gives CASSQGLADSTDTQYF. The chain combines TRBV4-3 with TRBJ2-3, with TRBD2 identical over 11 bases. With 3 bases clipped from V and 0 bases from J, the junction kept 2 bases outside the gene matches. The germline gives CDR1 LGHNA, CDR2 YSLEER. The CDR3 covers 16 residues.

The rearrangement joins TRBV5-6 to TRBJ2-7; 10 bases align to TRBD2. V lost 3 bases to trimming and J lost 4 bases; unmatched junction nucleotides: 10. This CDR3 comprises 16 residues. Germline V gives CDR1 SGHDT, CDR2 YYEEEE. The CDR3 nucleotides are TGTGCCAGCAGCTACGAAGCGGGAGGGCCACCTTACGAGCAGTACTTC. Amino acid sequence: CASSYEAGGPPYEQYF.

This clone was picked up one time. The gene calls are TRBV9 and TRBJ2-7, with D possibly TRBD2 on 5 matching bases. V was trimmed by 0 bases and J by 6 bases, leaving 13 bases between them. CDR3 length equals 14 residues. Germline assignment: CDR1 SGDLS and CDR2 YYNGEE. The CDR3: CASSVEGRTPEQYF. In DNA, the CDR3 is TGTGCCAGCAGCGTAGAAGGAAGGACTCCCGAGCAGTACTTC.

V usage is TRBV6-5 and J usage is TRBJ2-1, with 9 bases aligning to TRBD2. The CDR3 has 15 amino acids. J was trimmed by 5 bases and V by 6 bases; bases with no gene match: 8. The germline gives CDR1 MNHEY, CDR2 SVGAGI. This CDR3 reads CASRHRLAGDNEQFF. CDR3 DNA: TGTGCCAGCAGGCACCGTTTAGCGGGAGACAATGAGCAGTTCTTC.

Only one count was recorded for this clone. V is TRBV28 and J is TRBJ1-2; D unclear. Germline V gives CDR1 MDHEN, CDR2 SYDVKM. The V and J ends lost 2 bases and 4 bases respectively, with 20 bases between them. CDR3 length: 17 residues. CDR3 sequence reads: CASSLSRISGKFYGYTF. CDR3 nucleotide sequence: TGTGCCAGCAGTTTAAGTAGGATCTCGGGCAAATTCTATGGCTACACCTTC.

This rearrangement joins TRBV9 to TRBJ2-5; 7 positions agree with TRBD2. CDR1 and CDR2 (germline): SGDLS, YYNGEE. V shed 4 bases and J 5 bases; nucleotides not matched to a gene: 8. The CDR3 loop spans 14 amino acids. The CDR3 DNA reads TGTGCCAGCAGCCCCCGGACTAGTCAGGAGACCCAGTACTTC. The encoded protein is CASSPRTSQETQYF.

This clone was seen once. The gene calls are TRBV19 and TRBJ2-1; 10 bases agree with TRBD2. Trimming at V came to 1 base and at J to 0 bases, leaving 3 bases not matched to a gene. This CDR3 comprises 17 residues. Germline V gene sequence: CDR1 LNHDA, CDR2 SQIVND (reference sequence). CDR3 sequence: CASSIALAGSSYNEQFF. DNA for the CDR3: TGTGCCAGTAGTATAGCACTAGCGGGAAGCTCCTACAATGAGCAGTTCTTC. Full variable domain (missing parts from reference TRBV19 and TRBJ2-1): DGGITQSPKYLFRKEGQNVTLSCEQNLNHDAMYWYRQDPGQGLRLIYYSQIVNDFQKGDIAEGYSVSREKKESFPLTVTSAQKNPTAFYLCASSIALAGSSYNEQFFGPGTRLTVL.

The J gene is TRBJ2-7, the V gene TRBV4-3; 11 nucleotides agree with TRBD2. The V segment lost 4 bases and the J segment 5 bases; nucleotides outside the gene matches: 13. CDR3 length: 17 amino acids. The V gene's germline CDR1 is LGHNA and CDR2 YSLEER. The CDR3 region is CASSPSPASGRSHEQYF. The CDR3 region has the DNA TGCGCCAGCAGCCCCTCCCCTGCTAGCGGGAGGTCCCACGAGCAGTACTTC.

The rearrangement links TRBV7-9 to TRBJ2-1; 8 bases agree with TRBD1. Losses at the gene ends were 5 bases for V and 6 bases for J; bases not matched to a gene: 12. CDR3 length equals 16 residues. In germline, CDR1 is SEHNR, CDR2 FQNEAQ (reference sequence). The CDR3 here is CASSPKDRDPLNEQFF. The CDR3 DNA reads TGTGCCAGCAGCCCCAAGGACAGGGACCCTCTCAATGAGCAGTTCTTC.

The chain employs TRBV18 and TRBJ2-3; 11 nucleotides align to TRBD2. The CDR3 spans 16 residues. After removal of 1 base from V and 5 bases from J, the junction contained 5 bases not matched to a gene. CDR1 KGHSH and CDR2 LQKENI come from the germline V gene. The CDR3 DNA follows: TGTGCCAGCTCACCACGACTAGCGGGAATCCAAGATACGCAGTATTTT. Its translation is CASSPRLAGIQDTQYF.

This CDR3 reads CASSFPGLQGLSGELFF. The CDR3 bases are TGTGCCAGCAGCTTCCCCGGCCTACAGGGTTTGTCCGGGGAGCTGTTTTTT. This sequence joins TRBV7-9 and TRBJ2-2, with D perhaps TRBD1 (6 bases). Between the trimmed V and J ends, which lost 3 bases and 6 bases, there was a span of 20 bases. Germline V lookup: CDR1 SEHNR, CDR2 FQNEAQ (reference sequence). The CDR3 runs 17 residues.

V is TRBV9 and J is TRBJ2-1; D is possibly TRBD2 (6 bases). The CDR3 consists of 14 residues. Deletions cut 4 bases from V and 10 bases from J, with 18 bases between. CDR1 and CDR2 (germline): SGDLS, YYNGEE. In nucleotides, the CDR3 is TGTGCCAGCAGCCCCGGGAGCGGCCGCCGGGAGCAGTTCTTC. It specifies CASSPGSGRREQFF.